This TCR beta chain was identified in a study of cytomegalovirus exposure and HLA in healthy donors. Study conclusions and caveats: Reports indicate that TCR beta sequences accurately predicted the HLA-A and HLA-B alleles of most subjects.

As regards this clone: Its antigen is not identified.

Vbeta (60) and Jbeta (13) primers were used in the PCR. Measured with immunoSEQ multiplex PCR; TCRdb has only the in-frame clones, and not every one. Of some 96,000 clones in the sample, approximately 71% were seen once. Germline CDR1 SGHTA, CDR2 FQGTGA. Trimming left V 2 bases short and J 6 bases short, with 8 bases between. The CDR3 is 13 residues long. The chain couples TRBV7-3 to TRBJ2-1; D possibly corresponds to TRBD2 (5 bases). Sequenced input: PBMCs. The sequence came from a female donor in good health and CMV-seronegative. DNA for the CDR3: TGTGCCAGCAGCTTAGAGGGTACCAATGAGCAGTTCTTC. Translation: CASSLEGTNEQFF. Combining the CDR3 with reference TRBV7-3 and TRBJ2-1 gives the whole variable domain GAGVSQTPSNKVTEKGKYVELRCDPISGHTALYWYRQSLGQGPEFLIYFQGTGAADDSGLPNDRFFAVRPEGSVSTLKIQRTERGDSAVYLCASSLEGTNEQFFGPGTRLTVL.